This T cell receptor beta chain appears in the sequencing data of a study of identical twins. The germline V and J ends were trimmed by 2 bases and 4 bases, with 5 bases remaining between them. Germline V lookup: CDR1 SGHTA, CDR2 FQGNSA. The CDR3 covers 13 residues. Broader study findings: Insertions were reduced in abundant cord blood beta clonotypes but not in memory repertoires.

A universal primer site was incorporated via template switching, and the cDNA contained unique molecular identifiers. One entry per CDR3 protein, called by TCRdb with MiXCR from the 5' RACE reads. The table records some 630,000 distinct CDR3 sequences, just over 7% of them present only once. This clonotype occurred many times. Its antigen is still unknown. This sample also appeared in a second study, on yellow fever vaccine responses in identical twins. That publication notes: As reported, the vaccine T cell response of twins seemed partly convergent and partly personalized.

The material sequenced was PBMCs. The genes are TRBV7-2 and TRBJ2-2, with D unclear. The TCR originated in a woman between 18 and 29 years old in good health. The CDR3: CASSLYGTGELFF. The CDR3 region has the DNA TGTGCCAGCAGCTTATACGGCACCGGGGAGCTGTTTTTT. The whole variable domain, remainder taken from reference TRBV7-2 and TRBJ2-2, is GAGVSQSPSNKVTEKGKDVELRCDPISGHTALYWYRQSLGQGLEFLIYFQGNSAPDKSGLPSDRFSAERTGGSVSTLTIQRTQQEDSAVYLCASSLYGTGELFFGEGSRLTVL.